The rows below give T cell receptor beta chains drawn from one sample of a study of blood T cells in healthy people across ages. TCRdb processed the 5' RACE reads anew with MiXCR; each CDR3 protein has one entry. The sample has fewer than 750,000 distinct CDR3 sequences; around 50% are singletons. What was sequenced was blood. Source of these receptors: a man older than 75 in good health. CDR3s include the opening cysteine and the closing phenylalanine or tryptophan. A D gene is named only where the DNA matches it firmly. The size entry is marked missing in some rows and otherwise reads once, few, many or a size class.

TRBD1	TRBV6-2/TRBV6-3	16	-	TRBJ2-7	CASSTSWTGGLYEQYF	TGTGCCAGCAGTACCTCATGGACAGGGGGCTTGTACGAGCAGTACTTC
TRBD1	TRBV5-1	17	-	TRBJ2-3	CASSLGTGGRVTDAQYF	TGCGCCAGCAGCTTGGGGACAGGGGGCCGGGTCACAGATGCGCAGTATTTT
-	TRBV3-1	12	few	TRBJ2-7	CASSLGDDEQYF	TGTGCCAGCAGCCTGGGGGATGACGAGCAGTACTTC
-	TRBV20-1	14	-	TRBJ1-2	CSAFYVAGTYGYTF	TGCAGTGCCTTCTACGTGGCAGGGACCTATGGCTACACCTTC
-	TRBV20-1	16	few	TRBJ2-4	CSARAYGYTAKNIQYF	TGCAGTGCTAGAGCCTATGGGTATACGGCCAAAAACATTCAGTACTTC
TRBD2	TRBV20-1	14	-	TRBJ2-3	CSAPRGYSGGAQYF	TGCAGTGCTCCCCGCGGCTACTCGGGGGGTGCGCAGTATTTT
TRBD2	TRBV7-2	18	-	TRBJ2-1	CASSLAGGTTSSYNEQFF	TGTGCCAGCAGCTTAGCGGGGGGGACTACAAGCTCCTACAATGAGCAGTTCTTC
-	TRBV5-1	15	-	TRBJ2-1	CASSLRAASYNEQFF	TGCGCCAGCAGCTTGAGGGCCGCCTCCTACAATGAGCAGTTCTTC
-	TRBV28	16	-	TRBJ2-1	CASSFRVARSYNEQFF	TGTGCCAGCAGCTTCAGAGTGGCTCGCTCCTACAATGAGCAGTTCTTC
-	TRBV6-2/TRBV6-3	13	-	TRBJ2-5	CASSYTAKETQYF	TGTGCCAGCAGTTATACAGCGAAAGAGACCCAGTACTTC
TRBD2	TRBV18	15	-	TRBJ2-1	CASSPLTSGRNEQFF	TGTGCCAGCTCACCTCTTACTAGCGGGCGCAATGAGCAGTTCTTC
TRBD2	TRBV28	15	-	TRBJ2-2	CASRAQSGTVGELFF	TGTGCCAGCAGGGCCCAAAGCGGGACGGTCGGGGAGCTGTTTTTT
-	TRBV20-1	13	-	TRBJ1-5	CSAGLGAPQPQHF	TGCAGTGCGGGATTAGGGGCTCCTCAGCCCCAGCATTTT
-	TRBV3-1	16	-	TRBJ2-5	CASSQVGGHSYNEQYF	TGTGCCAGCAGCCAAGTAGGCGGCCACTCCTACAATGAGCAGTACTTC
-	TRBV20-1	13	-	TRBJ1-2	CSARPQGIIGYTF	TGCAGTGCTAGACCCCAGGGGATAATCGGCTACACCTTC
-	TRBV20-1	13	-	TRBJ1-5	CSVTDSLNQPQHF	TGCAGTGTTACGGACAGCCTCAATCAGCCCCAGCATTTT
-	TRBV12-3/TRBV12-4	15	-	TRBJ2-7	CASSFAAGTYYEQYF	TGTGCCAGCAGTTTCGCCGCGGGCACGTACTACGAGCAGTACTTC
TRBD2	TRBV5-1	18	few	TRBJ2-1	CASSSGTSGRISYNEQFF	TGCGCCAGCAGCTCGGGCACTAGCGGGCGGATATCCTACAATGAGCAGTTCTTC
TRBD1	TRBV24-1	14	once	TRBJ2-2	CAAAGTGVTGELFF	TGTGCCGCCGCCGGGACAGGGGTTACCGGGGAGCTGTTTTTT
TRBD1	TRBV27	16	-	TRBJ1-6	CASSTHTQGKNSPLHF	TGTGCCAGCAGTACCCATACACAGGGGAAGAATTCACCCCTCCACTTT
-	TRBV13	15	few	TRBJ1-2	CASSLEGAQGYGYTF	TGTGCCAGCAGCTTAGAAGGGGCCCAAGGCTATGGCTACACCTTC
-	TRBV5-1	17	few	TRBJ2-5	CASSDTGLARDSETQYF	TGCGCCAGCAGCGACACCGGTTTGGCCAGGGACTCGGAGACCCAGTACTTC
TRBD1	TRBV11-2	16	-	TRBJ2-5	CASSLVRDSSQETQYF	TGTGCCAGCAGCTTAGTCCGGGACAGTAGCCAAGAGACCCAGTACTTC
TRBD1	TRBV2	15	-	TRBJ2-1	CASSPQGQAGWEQFF	TGTGCCAGCAGTCCCCAGGGACAGGCAGGTTGGGAGCAGTTCTTC
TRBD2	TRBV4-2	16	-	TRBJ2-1	CASSQEGLAGTNEQFF	TGTGCCAGCAGCCAAGAGGGACTAGCGGGGACCAATGAGCAGTTCTTC
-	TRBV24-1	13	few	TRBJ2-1	CATSGYRVGEQFF	TGTGCCACCAGTGGTTACAGGGTTGGTGAGCAGTTCTTC
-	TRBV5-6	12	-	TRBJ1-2	CASSLAECGYTF	TGTGCCAGCAGCTTGGCCGAGTGTGGCTACACCTTC
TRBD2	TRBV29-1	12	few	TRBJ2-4	CSVLLLAGAQYF	TGCAGCGTTTTGCTACTAGCGGGAGCTCAGTACTTC
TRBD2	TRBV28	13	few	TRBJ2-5	CATEEAGPETQYF	TGTGCCACTGAAGAAGCGGGACCAGAGACCCAGTACTTC
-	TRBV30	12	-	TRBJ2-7	CAGSVSSYEQYF	TGTGCCGGGAGTGTCTCTTCCTACGAGCAGTACTTC
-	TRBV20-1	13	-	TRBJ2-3	CSARDRSYDTQYF	TGCAGTGCTAGGGACCGATCTTACGATACGCAGTATTTT
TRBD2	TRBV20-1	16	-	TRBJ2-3	CSARDVWGGNTDTQYF	TGCAGTGCTAGAGATGTTTGGGGGGGGAACACAGATACGCAGTATTTT
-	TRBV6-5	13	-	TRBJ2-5	CASSYPGRMQQYF	TGTGCCAGCAGTTATCCGGGACGAATGCAGCAGTACTTC
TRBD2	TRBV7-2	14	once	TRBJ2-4	CTSSLLTSIHIQYF	TGTACCAGCAGCCTACTGACTAGCATCCACATTCAGTACTTC
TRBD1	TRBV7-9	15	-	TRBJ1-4	CASSSGQGGNEKLFF	TGTGCCAGCAGCTCCGGACAGGGTGGTAATGAAAAACTGTTTTTT
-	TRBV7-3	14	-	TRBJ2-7	CASSLSESYNEQYF	TGTGCCAGCAGCTTATCGGAATCCTACAATGAGCAGTACTTC
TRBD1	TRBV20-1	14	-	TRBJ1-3	CSARRGLGGNTIYF	TGCAGTGCGCGCAGGGGGCTCGGAGGAAACACCATATATTTT
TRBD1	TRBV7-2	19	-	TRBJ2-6	CASSPRTGGHRSGANVLTF	TGTGCCAGCAGCCCCCGTACAGGGGGCCATCGCTCTGGGGCCAACGTCCTGACTTTC